The T cell receptor beta chain described here comes from a study of CD8+CD57+ T cells in acquired aplastic anemia. Study at large: Sorted CD4+ and CD8+ cells gave a mean 3.2 ug DNA, range roughly 0.18 to 27.4 ug. Mean read depth for CD4+ cells from healthy donors was around 11 million. Study-wide points: Patients and controls shared some 30 CD8+ CDR3 sequences.

Using genomic DNA as the template, TCR beta VDJ and CDR3 profiling was carried out. TCRdb reprocessed the reads with MiXCR, giving one entry per CDR3 protein. The table has 400,000 to 450,000 distinct CDR3 sequences, 55% to 70% seen once. This clonotype was counted many times. Its antigen is undetermined. This CDR3 has 13 amino acids. V was pared by 3 bases and J by 5 bases, with 9 bases between. The TCR comes from a human donor in good health, serving as a control. This chain connects TRBV12-3 or TRBV12-4 to TRBJ2-3; D uncertain. The specimen sequenced was sorted CD4+, CD8+, or CD8+CD57+ T cells (not recorded which) from PBMCs. In nucleotides, the CDR3 is TGTGCCAGCAGTTTCCGTGAAGGAGATACGCAGTATTTT. Protein: CASSFREGDTQYF.